The entry below describes one T cell receptor beta chain. This entry comes from a study of cytomegalovirus exposure and HLA in healthy donors. The donors comprised healthy bone marrow donors. The PCR used 60 Vbeta and 13 Jbeta primers. The data were produced by immunoSEQ multiplex PCR, yet TCRdb's version contains in-frame clones alone and is incomplete. The sample spans roughly 57,000 clones; the ten largest clones claim roughly an eighth. The length of the CDR3 is 18 residues. The germline CDR1 and CDR2 sequences are SGDLS and YYNGEE. The chain is built from TRBV9 and TRBJ2-5; D possibly corresponds to TRBD1 (6 bases). The closer fit of TRBJ2-7 to the DNA end suggests the J call may be wrong. The TCR originated in a man aged 18 to 29 in good health and CMV-seropositive. The sequencing sample was made of PBMCs. The CDR3 spells CASSVDGGTPLTSYEQYF. The CDR3 bases are TGTGCCAGCAGCGTAGATGGGGGCACGCCGCTAACTTCCTACGAGCAGTACTTC.